This T cell receptor beta chain was documented in a study of blood T cell repertoires in COVID-19 (TCRdb year 2020). Background on the whole study: Samples from collaborators originated in the United States, Italy and Spain and spanned both the acute and convalescent phases of COVID-19. The prospective study material was composed of cDNA or gDNA derived from T cells, B-cell-depleted T cells, or PBMCs. Subjects who had been exposed to COVID-19, were actively infected with it, or had recovered from it provided the deeply sampled blood TCRbeta repertoires that made up the dataset. The repertoires were made available in a free public database intended to serve as a resource for research on the immune response to SARS-CoV-2. Samples came from the ongoing ImmuneRACE study (first 160 participants) plus 1,254 subjects from 6 global collaborators. A de-identified subject ID, COVID-19 status, age in years and sex were almost always included in the sample metadata. Where available, HLA class I and class II types were obtained from metadata supplied by the sample provider rather than from assay-based typing.

TCRbeta CDR3 regions were amplified from genomic DNA using the immunoSEQ Assay, a bias-controlled multiplex PCR. The study's processing was this. The number of nucleated cells in each sample was estimated from the amplification of reference gene primers within the assay. To quantify the absolute abundance of each unique TCRbeta CDR3 rearrangement, sequence reads were collapsed and filtered. For each sample, productive Simpson clonality was calculated by taking the square root of Simpson's diversity index across productive rearrangements. This is the immuneACCESS table as TCRdb keeps it, with only in-frame sequences that have V and J called. A part of the clones is gone; compared with another copy, unresolved V genes explain less than half, and the rest is unexplained. That table furnishes V, J and clone size, whereas the DNA furnished D and trimming. The sample data list some 95,000 clones, and roughly nine tenths of these were observed just once. The ten top clones hold 3.5% to 5.5% of the sample.

Trimming leaves V shorter by 4 bases and J shorter by 0 bases, with the junction holding 6 bases beyond the gene matches. Via the germline V gene, CDR1 is SGHDN and CDR2 FVKESK. Measured from the cysteine to the phenylalanine, the CDR3 is 17 residues long. This entry keeps only the CDR3 DNA: 51 bases, framed from base 1. Collaborating institutions collected whole blood in K2EDTA tubes following their own protocols. For TCRbeta analysis, collaborators shipped samples in one of three forms: frozen whole blood, isolated PBMCs, or DNA extracted from either of those sample types. Details on this clone: Its cognate antigen has yet to be identified. Base qualities are not recorded, but no much larger clone differs from it by a single base.

Findings and caveats that apply to the study as a whole: The amount of clinical and demographic metadata varied by source and participant and was provided uncurated.

The sample taken for sequencing was peripheral blood. The sequence was collected from a man aged 70-80 years with acute or convalescent COVID-19. Recombination linked TRBV14 to TRBJ2-2; TRBD1 fits 9 bases in the junction. The bases read TGTGCCAGCAGCCCCTGGGACAGGGCGGCGAACACCGGGGAGCTGTTTTTT. It encodes CASSPWDRAANTGELFF.